The rows below give T cell receptor beta chains drawn from one sample of a study of CD8 T cells in ankylosing spondylitis. TCRdb fed the 5' RACE reads into MiXCR, producing one record per CDR3 protein. The sample lists roughly 470,000 distinct CDR3 sequences; more than 25% were seen once. Input material: blood, either unsorted or a sorted T cell fraction (not recorded which). All receptors come from a male donor with ankylosing spondylitis. The CDR3 runs from the conserved cysteine through the conserved F or W. The order of the fields is clone size, V gene, D gene, J gene, CDR3 protein, CDR3 DNA. D genes are given only for firm matches. The listing skips clone size in some rows; elsewhere it reads once, few, many or a size class.

few	TRBV5-1	TRBD1	TRBJ1-2	CASSWDSVYGYTF	TGCGCCAGCAGCTGGGACAGCGTCTATGGCTACACCTTC
many	TRBV5-1	TRBD2	TRBJ2-1	CASSLATSGYNEQFF	TGCGCCAGCAGCTTGGCTACTAGCGGATACAATGAGCAGTTCTTC
.	TRBV25-1	.	TRBJ2-3	CASSMTVRDTQYF	TGTGCCAGCAGCATGACGGTCCGGGATACGCAGTATTTT
.	TRBV20-1	TRBD1	TRBJ1-1	CSAIKDRANTEAFF	TGCAGTGCTATCAAAGACAGGGCGAACACTGAAGCTTTCTTT
few	TRBV20-1	.	TRBJ1-1	CSASPSLNTEAFF	TGCAGTGCTAGCCCCAGTTTGAACACTGAAGCTTTCTTT
.	TRBV4-2	.	TRBJ2-7	CASSQDGRTGRAYEQYF	TGTGCCAGCAGCCAAGATGGGCGCACCGGCAGAGCCTACGAGCAGTACTTC
.	TRBV6-1	.	TRBJ1-1	CASSVHSTNTEAFF	TGTGCCAGCAGTGTGCACAGCACTAACACTGAAGCTTTCTTT
few	TRBV29-1	.	TRBJ2-5	CSVPQGGETQYF	TGCAGCGTTCCGCAGGGTGGGGAGACCCAGTACTTC
many	TRBV7-9	.	TRBJ1-1	CASGYRDGTEAFF	TGTGCCAGCGGTTACAGGGACGGCACTGAAGCTTTCTTT
many	TRBV10-2	TRBD2	TRBJ2-1	CASRTIAGGPYNEQFF	TGCGCCAGCAGGACAATAGCGGGAGGGCCTTACAATGAGCAGTTCTTC
few	TRBV20-1	TRBD1	TRBJ2-7	CSARDRGTGPNEQYF	TGCAGTGCTAGAGACCGTGGGACAGGGCCCAACGAGCAGTACTTC
few	TRBV5-1	TRBD1	TRBJ1-1	CASSPGDRGGTEAFF	TGCGCCAGCAGCCCGGGAGACAGGGGAGGGACTGAAGCTTTCTTT
.	TRBV19	TRBD1	TRBJ2-2	CASSIIPGQGNTGELFF	TGTGCCAGTAGTATCATACCGGGACAGGGGAACACCGGGGAGCTGTTTTTT
many	TRBV18	.	TRBJ1-2	CASSPPGANSRGYTF	TGTGCCAGCTCACCACCGGGGGCGAATTCCCGGGGCTACACCTTC
few	TRBV5-1	TRBD2	TRBJ2-1	CASSLLAGVFNEQFF	TGCGCCAGCAGCCTACTAGCGGGAGTTTTTAATGAGCAGTTCTTC
.	TRBV7-2	.	TRBJ1-2	CATEQLRGSYTF	TGTGCGACCGAGCAGTTAAGGGGGTCGTACACCTTC
few	TRBV10-3	TRBD2	TRBJ2-3	CAIRTSGSTDTQYF	TGTGCCATCAGGACTAGCGGGAGCACAGATACGCAGTATTTT
few	TRBV18	.	TRBJ1-1	CASSPSPMNTEAFF	TGTGCCAGCTCTCCCAGCCCGATGAACACTGAAGCTTTCTTT
few	TRBV18	.	TRBJ2-3	CASSPPYGDTQYF	TGTGCCAGCTCACCACCCTACGGGGATACGCAGTATTTT
few	TRBV12-3/TRBV12-4	.	TRBJ2-5	CASAQGRETQYF	TGTGCCAGCGCCCAGGGGCGGGAGACCCAGTACTTC
.	TRBV11-3	.	TRBJ2-3	CASSLEATTDTQYF	TGTGCCAGCAGCTTAGAAGCGACTACAGATACGCAGTATTTT
.	TRBV20-1	TRBD2	TRBJ2-3	CSARAGLAAGDTQYF	TGCAGTGCTAGGGCTGGACTAGCGGCGGGAGATACGCAGTATTTT
few	TRBV24-1	.	TRBJ2-7	CATSQGYEQYF	TGTGCCACCAGTCAGGGATACGAGCAGTACTTC
few	TRBV29-1	TRBD1	TRBJ1-2	CSVSRDRGYGYTF	TGCAGCGTAAGCCGGGACAGGGGGTATGGCTACACCTTC
.	TRBV20-1	.	TRBJ1-2	CSARSERGYTF	TGCAGTGCTAGGTCCGAGAGGGGCTACACCTTC
few	TRBV12-3/TRBV12-4	TRBD2	TRBJ2-3	CASKRISGVDTQYF	TGTGCCAGCAAGCGGATTAGCGGGGTGGATACGCAGTATTTT
.	TRBV5-1	.	TRBJ1-1	CASSIDVNTEAFF	TGCGCCAGCAGCATCGACGTGAACACTGAAGCTTTCTTT
few	TRBV25-1	TRBD1	TRBJ1-4	CASSSLTGTREKLFF	TGTGCCAGCAGCTCACTGACAGGGACGAGAGAAAAACTGTTTTTT
.	TRBV20-1	TRBD2	TRBJ2-1	CSASAIASGRSEQFF	TGCAGTGCTAGTGCTATCGCTAGCGGGAGATCTGAGCAGTTCTTC
.	TRBV5-5	TRBD1	TRBJ2-5	CASIRDRVSQETQYF	TGTGCCAGCATCCGGGACAGGGTTTCCCAAGAGACCCAGTACTTC
many	TRBV7-9	TRBD2	TRBJ2-5	CASTHGTSGSLETQYF	TGTGCCAGCACCCATGGGACTAGCGGGAGTTTGGAGACCCAGTACTTC
few	TRBV3-1	.	TRBJ2-3	CASSHLRKYF	TGTGCCAGCAGCCACCTGAGGAAGTATTTT
few	TRBV5-1	TRBD1	TRBJ2-5	CASSLQNRGPETQYF	TGCGCCAGCAGCTTACAAAACAGGGGTCCGGAGACCCAGTACTTC
.	TRBV3-1	.	TRBJ1-6	CASSQGIVNSPLHF	TGTGCCAGCAGCCAAGGGATCGTAAATTCACCCCTCCACTTT
.	TRBV7-2	TRBD1	TRBJ1-1	CASSQMTGGTEAFF	TGTGCCAGCAGCCAAATGACAGGGGGCACTGAAGCTTTCTTT
few	TRBV20-1	TRBD2	TRBJ2-3	CSAELAGGPDTQYF	TGCAGTGCTGAACTAGCGGGAGGCCCAGATACGCAGTATTTT
.	TRBV28	.	TRBJ2-1	CASSLAAKGSYNEQFF	TGTGCCAGCAGTTTAGCGGCGAAGGGCTCCTACAATGAGCAGTTCTTC
many	TRBV7-2	.	TRBJ2-3	CASSLGPSTDTQYF	TGTGCCAGCAGCTTGGGCCCTAGCACAGATACGCAGTATTTT
.	TRBV7-9	.	TRBJ2-6	CASSSTDSRANVLTF	TGTGCCAGCAGCTCTACAGACTCCAGGGCCAACGTCCTGACTTTC
few	TRBV20-1	TRBD1	TRBJ1-1	CSAPGQANTEAFF	TGCAGTGCCCCGGGACAGGCGAACACTGAAGCTTTCTTT
.	TRBV2	TRBD1	TRBJ1-1	CASSKTGMNTEAFF	TGTGCCAGCAGTAAGACAGGGATGAACACTGAAGCTTTCTTT
.	TRBV6-1	.	TRBJ2-6	CASSEARTVNSGANVLTF	TGTGCCAGCAGTGAAGCGAGGACAGTGAACTCTGGGGCCAACGTCCTGACTTTC
.	TRBV5-1	.	TRBJ1-1	CASSRQDDTEAFF	TGCGCCAGCAGCCGGCAGGACGACACTGAAGCTTTCTTT
few	TRBV5-1	TRBD2	TRBJ2-1	CASSLPRLAGANEQFF	TGCGCCAGCAGCTTACCGCGGCTAGCGGGAGCCAATGAGCAGTTCTTC
few	TRBV12-3/TRBV12-4	.	TRBJ1-3	CASRFPDRGNTIYF	TGTGCCAGCAGATTCCCCGACAGGGGAAACACCATATATTTT
.	TRBV29-1	.	TRBJ1-5	CSVAAGANSNQPQHF	TGCAGCGTTGCGGCAGGAGCTAATAGCAATCAGCCCCAGCATTTT
few	TRBV12-3/TRBV12-4	.	TRBJ1-3	CASRLIGDSGNTIYF	TGTGCCAGCCGCTTGATAGGTGACTCTGGAAACACCATATATTTT
.	TRBV28	.	TRBJ2-1	CASSFLNHEQFF	TGTGCCAGCAGTTTCCTCAACCATGAGCAGTTCTTC
few	TRBV5-1	.	TRBJ2-3	CASSFGTSTDTQYF	TGCGCCAGCAGCTTCGGGACTAGCACAGATACGCAGTATTTT
.	TRBV11-2	.	TRBJ2-3	CASSLDPRTDTQYF	TGTGCCAGCAGCTTAGATCCGCGGACAGATACGCAGTATTTT
once	TRBV20-1	.	TRBJ2-1	CSAREANRLVNEQFF	TGCAGTGCTAGAGAGGCTAACCGGCTGGTCAATGAGCAGTTCTTC
few	TRBV12-3/TRBV12-4	.	TRBJ1-1	CATRRVTNTEAFF	TGTGCCACCCGTCGAGTAACGAACACTGAAGCTTTCTTT
.	TRBV20-1	.	TRBJ2-7	CSARDPRVTGASYEQYF	TGCAGTGCTAGAGATCCGCGGGTAACCGGAGCGAGTTACGAGCAGTACTTC